A selection of T cell receptor beta chains follows, all from one sample in a study of T cells after yellow fever vaccination. Using its own MiXCR run on the 5' RACE reads, TCRdb lists one record per CDR3 protein. The sample includes 250,000 or so distinct CDR3 sequences, more than 3.5% of them seen just once. The sample here was PBMCs, taken 15 days after the yellow fever booster vaccination. Receptors originate from a man aged 18 to 29 who received the YFV17D yellow fever vaccine. CDR3s include the opening cysteine and the closing phenylalanine or tryptophan. A D gene is named only where the DNA matches it firmly. Clone sizes are shown as once, few or many counts, or a class when the clone is expanded.

V gene	clone size	J gene	D gene	CDR3 protein	CDR3 DNA
TRBV6-5	many	TRBJ2-3	TRBD2	CASSSSGETDTQYF	TGTGCCAGCAGCTCTAGCGGAGAGACAGATACGCAGTATTTT
TRBV7-9	many	TRBJ1-1	-	CASSLQAGDTEAFF	TGTGCCAGCAGCTTACAGGCCGGAGACACTGAAGCTTTCTTT
TRBV5-1	many	TRBJ2-2	-	CASSLVVNTGELFF	TGCGCCAGCAGCTTGGTGGTGAACACCGGGGAGCTGTTTTTT
TRBV7-2	many	TRBJ2-2	-	CAIRRTGELFF	TGTGCCATCCGGAGGACCGGGGAGCTGTTTTTT
TRBV5-1	many	TRBJ2-1	TRBD1	CASSLRGQGYNEQFF	TGCGCCAGCAGCTTGCGGGGACAGGGGTACAATGAGCAGTTCTTC
TRBV4-3	many	TRBJ2-1	TRBD2	CASSRNAGGPYNEQFF	TGCGCCAGCAGCCGGAACGCGGGGGGGCCCTACAATGAGCAGTTCTTC
TRBV20-1	many	TRBJ1-5	-	CSARTVDGNQPQHF	TGCAGTGCTAGAACGGTCGACGGCAATCAGCCCCAGCATTTT
TRBV12-3/TRBV12-4	many	TRBJ1-2	TRBD1	CASSLGQHFSYTF	TGTGCCAGCAGTTTGGGACAGCACTTTAGCTACACCTTC
TRBV5-1	many	TRBJ1-1	-	CASSSRQDRNTEAFF	TGCGCCAGCAGCTCCCGACAGGACCGGAACACTGAAGCTTTCTTT
TRBV7-2	many	TRBJ1-5	-	CASSFVRPQHF	TGTGCCAGCAGCTTCGTGCGGCCCCAGCATTTT
TRBV11-2	many	TRBJ2-5	-	CASSSYWDWTQETQYF	TGTGCCAGCAGCTCCTACTGGGACTGGACTCAAGAGACCCAGTACTTC
TRBV5-4	few	TRBJ2-1	TRBD1	CASRTQGGSYNEQFF	TGTGCCAGCAGAACACAGGGGGGTTCCTACAATGAGCAGTTCTTC
TRBV5-1	many	TRBJ2-3	TRBD2	CASSLRLAGPDTQYF	TGCGCCAGCAGTCTTAGACTAGCGGGGCCAGATACGCAGTATTTT
TRBV6-5	many	TRBJ1-3	-	CASSYDGNSGNTIYF	TGTGCCAGCAGTTACGACGGGAACTCTGGAAACACCATATATTTT
TRBV12-3/TRBV12-4	many	TRBJ2-1	TRBD1	CASTRDRAYNEQFF	TGTGCCAGCACACGGGACAGGGCTTACAATGAGCAGTTCTTC
TRBV7-3	many	TRBJ1-1	-	CASSLEPGATEAFF	TGTGCCAGCAGCTTAGAACCTGGGGCCACTGAAGCTTTCTTT
TRBV27	many	TRBJ2-7	-	CASSVTGSYEQYF	TGTGCCAGCAGTGTTACAGGGTCCTACGAGCAGTACTTC
TRBV7-6	many	TRBJ2-1	-	CASSLAAHVDEQFF	TGTGCCAGCAGCTTAGCGGCACACGTTGATGAGCAGTTCTTC
TRBV13	many	TRBJ2-7	-	CASSLGANYEQYF	TGTGCCAGCAGCTTAGGGGCCAACTACGAGCAGTACTTC
TRBV20-1	many	TRBJ2-3	TRBD2	CSAGGERHTDTQYF	TGCAGTGCGGGAGGGGAGCGGCACACAGATACGCAGTATTTT
TRBV10-2	many	TRBJ2-1	TRBD2	CASRLAYNEQFF	TGCGCCAGCCGACTAGCGTACAATGAGCAGTTCTTC
TRBV2	many	TRBJ2-5	TRBD1	CASGGQNQETQYF	TGTGCCAGCGGGGGACAGAACCAAGAGACCCAGTACTTC
TRBV16	many	TRBJ1-6	-	CASSQSIRGGSPLHF	TGTGCCAGCAGCCAATCGATCAGGGGAGGGTCACCCCTCCACTTT
TRBV10-1	many	TRBJ2-2	-	CASSDRLSGELFF	TGCGCCAGCAGTGATCGACTGTCCGGGGAGCTGTTTTTT
TRBV7-2	many	TRBJ1-6	TRBD1	CASSSTRDRGPSSYNSPLHF	TGTGCCAGCAGCTCCACTCGGGACAGGGGCCCAAGCTCCTATAATTCACCCCTCCACTTT
TRBV15	many	TRBJ2-3	-	CATSRDGSADTQYF	TGTGCCACCAGCAGAGATGGCTCCGCAGATACGCAGTATTTT
TRBV19	many	TRBJ1-2	-	CASSIGSAGYTF	TGTGCCAGTAGTATCGGTTCTGCAGGCTACACCTTC
TRBV7-9	many	TRBJ2-7	-	CASSLGLGDYEQYF	TGTGCCAGCAGCCTCGGCTTGGGGGACTACGAGCAGTACTTC
TRBV5-6	many	TRBJ1-5	-	CASSLSGAGHQPQHF	TGTGCCAGCAGCTTATCCGGGGCCGGGCATCAGCCCCAGCATTTT
TRBV6-2/TRBV6-3	many	TRBJ2-5	-	CASSATHETQYF	TGTGCCAGCTCCGCTACGCATGAGACCCAGTACTTC